Each of the 9 T cell receptor beta chains below was sequenced from the same sample in a study of OX40 agonist ivuxolimab in advanced cancers. Clones were read by immunoSEQ multiplex PCR, and TCRdb kept only the in-frame ones, dropping some. Of 60,000 to 85,000 clones in the sample, roughly nine tenths were seen once. This specimen consisted of CD4+ or CD8+ T cells sorted from blood, obtained in a trial of the OX40 agonist ivuxolimab. The receptor source for this set is an adult with an advanced solid tumor such as melanoma, head and neck, liver or kidney cancer.

As to this clone: This same CDR3 is encoded by further DNA sequences in the sample. The genes are TRBV19 and TRBJ2-7, with D possibly matching TRBD1 (5 bases). CDR3 size: 13 residues. Germline CDR1 reads LNHDA; CDR2 reads SQIVND (reference sequence). With 2 bases removed from V and 3 bases from J, the gap between germline ends came to 8 bases. The DNA for the CDR3 is TGTGCCAGTAGTATACAGGGTTTCTACGAGCAGTACTTC. This codes for CASSIQGFYEQYF.

This clone was observed a few times. V is TRBV19 and J is TRBJ1-2, with a tentative D call TRBD1 (5 bases). V was shortened by 4 bases and J by 7 bases, with 13 bases between the two germline ends. The germline V gene encodes CDR1 LNHDA and CDR2 SQIVND (reference sequence). The CDR3 is 13 amino acids. In DNA form, the CDR3 reads TGTGCCAGTAGTACATACCAGGGAGGTGGCTACACCTTC. Encoded protein: CASSTYQGGGYTF.

The rearrangement joins TRBV7-9 to TRBJ1-2; D uncertain. The CDR3 extends over 14 amino acids. Per the germline V gene, CDR1 is SEHNR and CDR2 is FQNEAQ (reference sequence). V lost 5 bases, J lost 2 bases, and 12 bases lay in between. CDR3 nucleotide sequence: TGTGCCAGCAGCGAGTGGGGTTCCAACTATGGCTACACCTTC. Protein product: CASSEWGSNYGYTF.

The chain recombines TRBV20-1 with TRBJ2-3; no reliable D call. Looked up from germline, CDR1 is DFQATT and CDR2 is SNEGSKA (reference sequence). This CDR3 is built from 11 residues. The V end was cut by 3 bases, the J end by 10 bases, with 11 bases between. CDR3 DNA: TGCAGTGCTAGTGGCCGGACGGCGCAGTATTTT. Translation: CSASGRTAQYF.

The rearrangement uses TRBV19 and TRBJ2-7, with 10 bases aligning to TRBD2. CDR3 size: 13 residues. Germline V lookup: CDR1 LNHDA, CDR2 SQIVND (reference sequence). The J segment lost 6 bases and the V segment lost 5 bases, leaving 4 bases of the junction unmatched. The CDR3 loop is CASSAWTSGEQYF. As DNA, the CDR3 is TGTGCCAGTAGTGCTTGGACTAGCGGCGAGCAGTACTTC.

The CDR3 region is CASSPPGQTEAFF. The CDR3 region has the DNA TGTGCCAGCTCACCACCGGGACAGACTGAAGCTTTCTTT. The chain couples TRBV18 to TRBJ1-1, with 7 bases aligning to TRBD1. Per the germline V gene, CDR1 is KGHSH and CDR2 is LQKENI. The trim removed 0 bases at V and 5 bases at J, leaving 0 bases unmatched. The CDR3 extends over 13 amino acids.

This clone occurred once. V gene TRBV30 combines with J gene TRBJ1-2; 7 bases agree with TRBD1. The CDR3 totals 12 residues. In germline, CDR1 is GTSNPN, CDR2 SVGIG (reference sequence). V lost 5 bases and J lost 14; bases outside the gene matches: 14. Here the CDR3 reads CAWAGTARGRTF. For the CDR3, the DNA is TGTGCCTGGGCCGGGACAGCCCGAGGGAGAACCTTC.

The chain joins TRBV11-2 to TRBJ2-1; D unclear. This CDR3 has 16 amino acids. V lost 5 bases and J 1 base, leaving 15 bases between the germline ends. Germline V gene lookup returns CDR1 SGHAT and CDR2 FQNNGV. CDR3 DNA: TGTGCCAGCAGCATGACGACCGCTGAATCCTACAATGAGCAGTTCTTC. As protein: CASSMTTAESYNEQFF.

In nucleotides, the CDR3 is TGTGCCAGCAGCTTCCCGCAGGGGGCAGATACGCAGTATTTT. Amino acid sequence: CASSFPQGADTQYF. This chain uses TRBV5-4 with TRBJ2-3, with 7 positions matching TRBD1. CDR3 length equals 14 residues. The V segment lost 2 bases and the J segment 4 bases; nucleotides outside the gene matches: 4. The germline V gene encodes CDR1 SGHNT and CDR2 YYREEE (reference sequence).